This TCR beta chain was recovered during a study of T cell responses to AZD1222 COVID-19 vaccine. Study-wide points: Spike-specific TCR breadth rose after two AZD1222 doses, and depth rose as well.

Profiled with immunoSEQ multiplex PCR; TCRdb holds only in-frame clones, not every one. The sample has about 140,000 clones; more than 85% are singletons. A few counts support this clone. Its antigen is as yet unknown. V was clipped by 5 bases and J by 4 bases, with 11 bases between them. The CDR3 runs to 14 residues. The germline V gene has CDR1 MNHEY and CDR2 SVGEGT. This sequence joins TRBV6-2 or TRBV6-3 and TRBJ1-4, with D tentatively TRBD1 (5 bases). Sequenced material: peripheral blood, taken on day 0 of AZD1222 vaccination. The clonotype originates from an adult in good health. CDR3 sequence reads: CASSTGTGNEKLFF. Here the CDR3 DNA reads TGTGCCAGCAGTACCGGGACCGGTAATGAAAAACTGTTTTTT.